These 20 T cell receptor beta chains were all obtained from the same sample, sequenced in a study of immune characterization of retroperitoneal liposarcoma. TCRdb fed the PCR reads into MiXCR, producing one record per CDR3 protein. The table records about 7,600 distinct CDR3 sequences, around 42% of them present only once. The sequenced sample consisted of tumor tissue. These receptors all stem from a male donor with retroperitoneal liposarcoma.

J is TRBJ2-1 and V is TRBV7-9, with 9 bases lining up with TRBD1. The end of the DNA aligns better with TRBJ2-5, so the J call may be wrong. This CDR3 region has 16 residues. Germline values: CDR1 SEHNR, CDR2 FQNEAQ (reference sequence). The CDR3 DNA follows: TGTGCCAGCAGCTTAGCCGGGACAGGGCGCCAAGAGACCCAGTACTTC. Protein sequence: CASSLAGTGRQETQYF.

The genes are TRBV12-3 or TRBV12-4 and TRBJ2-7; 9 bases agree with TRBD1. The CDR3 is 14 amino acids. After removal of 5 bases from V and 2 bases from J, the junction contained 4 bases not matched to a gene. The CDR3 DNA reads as TGTGCCAGCAGTCGTACAGGGGGCACCTACGAGCAGTACTTC. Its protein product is CASSRTGGTYEQYF.

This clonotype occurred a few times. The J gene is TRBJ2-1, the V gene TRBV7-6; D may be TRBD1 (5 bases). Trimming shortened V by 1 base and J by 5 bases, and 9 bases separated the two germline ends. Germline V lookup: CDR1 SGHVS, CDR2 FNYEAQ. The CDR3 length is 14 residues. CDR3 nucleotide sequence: TGTGCCAGCAGCTTAGGACAGTCTGACAATGAGCAGTTCTTC. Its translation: CASSLGQSDNEQFF. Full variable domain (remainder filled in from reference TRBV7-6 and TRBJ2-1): GAGVSQSPRYKVTKRGQDVALRCDPISGHVSLYWYRQALGQGPEFLTYFNYEAQQDKSGLPNDRFSAERPEGSISTLTIQRTEQRDSAMYRCASSLGQSDNEQFFGPGTRLTVL.

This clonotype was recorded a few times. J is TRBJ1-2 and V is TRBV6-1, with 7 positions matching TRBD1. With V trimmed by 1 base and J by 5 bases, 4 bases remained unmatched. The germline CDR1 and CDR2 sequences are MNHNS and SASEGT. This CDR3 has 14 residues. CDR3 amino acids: CASSEGTGLYGYTF. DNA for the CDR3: TGTGCCAGCAGTGAAGGGACAGGTCTATATGGCTACACCTTC.

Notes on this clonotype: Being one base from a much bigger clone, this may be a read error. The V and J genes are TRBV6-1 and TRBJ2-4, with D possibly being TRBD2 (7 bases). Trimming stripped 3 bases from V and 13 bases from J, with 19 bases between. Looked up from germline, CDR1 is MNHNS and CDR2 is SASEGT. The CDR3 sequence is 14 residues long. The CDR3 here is CASSDRGASVKQYF. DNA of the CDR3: TGTGCCAGCAGTGATCGGGGGGCCAGCGTTAAGCAGTACTTC.

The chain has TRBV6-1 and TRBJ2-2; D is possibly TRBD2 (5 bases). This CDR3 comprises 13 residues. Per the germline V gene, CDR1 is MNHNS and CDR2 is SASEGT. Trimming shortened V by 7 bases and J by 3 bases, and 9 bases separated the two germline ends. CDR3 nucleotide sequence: TGTGCCAGCATTCCCGGGGACACCGGGGAGCTGTTTTTT. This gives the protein CASIPGDTGELFF.

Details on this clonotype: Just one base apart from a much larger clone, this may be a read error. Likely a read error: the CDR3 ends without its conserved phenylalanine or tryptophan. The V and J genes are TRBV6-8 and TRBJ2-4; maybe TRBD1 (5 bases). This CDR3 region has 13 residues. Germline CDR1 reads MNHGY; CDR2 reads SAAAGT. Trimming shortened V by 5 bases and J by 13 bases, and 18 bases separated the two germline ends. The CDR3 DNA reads TGTGCCAGCAGTCAGGGAATCGGATATGAGCAGTACCTC. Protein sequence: CASSQGIGYEQYL.

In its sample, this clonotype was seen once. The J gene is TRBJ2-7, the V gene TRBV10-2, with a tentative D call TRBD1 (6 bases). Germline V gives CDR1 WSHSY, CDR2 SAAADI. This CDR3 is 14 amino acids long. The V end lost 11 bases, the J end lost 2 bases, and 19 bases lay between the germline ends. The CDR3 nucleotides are TGCGCCGTCCGGAGGACCCAGGGGACCTACGAGCAGTACTTC. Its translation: CAVRRTQGTYEQYF.

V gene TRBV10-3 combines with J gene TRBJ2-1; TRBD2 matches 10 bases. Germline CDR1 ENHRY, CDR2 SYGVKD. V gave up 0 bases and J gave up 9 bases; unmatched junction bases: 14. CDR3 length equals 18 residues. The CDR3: CAISESEGLARKAGEQFF. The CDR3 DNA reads TGTGCCATCAGTGAGTCGGAGGGACTAGCGAGGAAAGCGGGTGAGCAGTTCTTC.

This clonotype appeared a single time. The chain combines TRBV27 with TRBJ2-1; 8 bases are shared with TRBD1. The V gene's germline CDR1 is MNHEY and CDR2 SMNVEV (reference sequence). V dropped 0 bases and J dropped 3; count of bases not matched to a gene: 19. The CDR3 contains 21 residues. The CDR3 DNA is TGTGCCAGCAGTTTATCTCCCCCTGCGGACAGGGAACCCCCCAGCTACAATGAGCAGTTCTTC. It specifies CASSLSPPADREPPSYNEQFF.

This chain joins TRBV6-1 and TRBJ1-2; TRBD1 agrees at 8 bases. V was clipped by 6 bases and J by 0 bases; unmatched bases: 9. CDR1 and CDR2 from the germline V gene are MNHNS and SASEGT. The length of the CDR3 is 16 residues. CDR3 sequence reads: CASSRVPGQANYGYTF. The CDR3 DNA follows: TGTGCCAGCAGCCGCGTCCCGGGACAGGCTAACTATGGCTACACCTTC.

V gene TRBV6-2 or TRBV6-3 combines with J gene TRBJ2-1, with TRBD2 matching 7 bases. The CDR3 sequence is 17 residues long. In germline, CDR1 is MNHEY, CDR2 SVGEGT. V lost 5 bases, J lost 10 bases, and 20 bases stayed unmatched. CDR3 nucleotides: TGTGCCAGCAGTGAAGATCTAGCGCTCTCATCCGGGAGGGAGCAGTTCTTC. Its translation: CASSEDLALSSGREQFF.

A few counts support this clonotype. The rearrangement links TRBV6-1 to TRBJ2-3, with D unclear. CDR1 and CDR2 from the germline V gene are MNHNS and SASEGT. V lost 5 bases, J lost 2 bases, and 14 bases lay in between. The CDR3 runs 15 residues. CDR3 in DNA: TGTGCCAGCAGTTTAAGGAACAGAGCCACAGATACGCAGTATTTT. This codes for CASSLRNRATDTQYF.

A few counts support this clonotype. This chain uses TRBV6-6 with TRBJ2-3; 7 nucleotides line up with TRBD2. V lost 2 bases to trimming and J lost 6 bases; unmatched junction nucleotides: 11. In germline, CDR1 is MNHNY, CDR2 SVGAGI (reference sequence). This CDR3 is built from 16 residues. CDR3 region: CASSYGGGVVGDTQYF. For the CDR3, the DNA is TGTGCCAGCAGTTACGGTGGGGGGGTCGTCGGGGATACGCAGTATTTT.

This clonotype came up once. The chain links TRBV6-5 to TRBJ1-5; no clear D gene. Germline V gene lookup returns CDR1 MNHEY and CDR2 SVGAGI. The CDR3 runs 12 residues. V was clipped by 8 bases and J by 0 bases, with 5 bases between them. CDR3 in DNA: TGTGCCAGCGATTATAGCAATCAGCCCCAGCATTTT. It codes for CASDYSNQPQHF.

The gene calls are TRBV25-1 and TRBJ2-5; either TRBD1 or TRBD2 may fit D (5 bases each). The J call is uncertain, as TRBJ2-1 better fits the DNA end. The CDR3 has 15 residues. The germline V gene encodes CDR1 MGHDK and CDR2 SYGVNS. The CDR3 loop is CASMGYGGVDGEQFF. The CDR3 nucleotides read TGTGCCAGCATGGGTTATGGGGGTGTTGATGGCGAGCAGTTCTTC.

For the CDR3, the DNA is TGTGCCAGCAGTGCCGGGACTAGCGGGGGCCTTAGGGAGCAGTTCTTC. This encodes CASSAGTSGGLREQFF. The rearrangement joins TRBV12-3 or TRBV12-4 to TRBJ2-1; 14 nucleotides agree with TRBD2. The CDR3 spans 16 residues. V lost 5 bases, J lost 10 bases, and 10 bases stayed unmatched.

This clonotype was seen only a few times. This chain's CDR3 is CASSSVGAGLAGDTQYF. The CDR3 nucleotides read TGTGCCAGCAGCTCCGTTGGGGCGGGACTAGCAGGGGATACGCAGTATTTT. The chain combines TRBV7-2 with TRBJ2-3; TRBD2 agrees at 9 bases. V gave up 4 bases and J gave up 6 bases; unmatched junction bases: 14. This CDR3 has 17 amino acids. Germline CDR1 and CDR2: SGHTA and FQGNSA.

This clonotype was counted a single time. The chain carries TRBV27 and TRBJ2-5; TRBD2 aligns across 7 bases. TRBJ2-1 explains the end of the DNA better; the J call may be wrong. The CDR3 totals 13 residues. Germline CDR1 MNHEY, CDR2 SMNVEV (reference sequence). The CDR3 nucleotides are TGTGCCAGCAGTCAGCTGGCGGGGGATGAGCAGTTCTTC. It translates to CASSQLAGDEQFF.

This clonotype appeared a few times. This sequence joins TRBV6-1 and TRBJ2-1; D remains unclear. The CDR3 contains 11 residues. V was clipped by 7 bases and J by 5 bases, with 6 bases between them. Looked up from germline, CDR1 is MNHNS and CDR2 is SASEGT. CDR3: CASTADNEQFF. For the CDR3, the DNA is TGTGCCAGCACCGCAGACAATGAGCAGTTCTTC.